A single sample is the source of the 23 T cell receptor beta chains below, sequenced in a study of T cells in Graves' hyperthyroidism and ophthalmopathy. RNA transcripts provided the source from which TCR beta CDR3 regions were amplified. The HTBI primer set was used in a first-round RT-PCR of the TCR CDR3. Via MiXCR, TCRdb re-called the multiplex PCR reads, giving one row per CDR3 protein. The sample yields a few hundred thousand distinct CDR3 sequences, around a fifth seen once. Material: blood. The receptor set was obtained from a woman between 65 and 79 years old with Graves' ophthalmopathy.

This clonotype was seen at least ten times. This chain uses TRBV5-1 with TRBJ2-7; D might be TRBD1 (5 bases). Trimming stripped 1 base from V and 5 bases from J, with 10 bases between. The CDR3 length is 13 residues. Germline CDR1 is SGHRS and CDR2 is YFSETQ. CDR3 DNA sequence: TGCGCCAGCAGCTTGTTCAGGGCTGACGAGCAGTACTTC. This encodes CASSLFRADEQYF.

The chain combines TRBV27 with TRBJ2-1; no clear D gene. From germline, CDR1 is MNHEY and CDR2 SMNVEV (reference sequence). The CDR3 extends over 15 amino acids. V dropped 4 bases and J dropped 7 bases, with 17 bases sitting between them. The CDR3 is CASSSLLQNPNEQFF. CDR3 bases: TGTGCCAGCAGTTCCCTATTACAGAATCCAAATGAGCAGTTCTTC.

This clonotype came up a few times. V usage is TRBV6-1 and J usage is TRBJ1-6; 10 positions agree with TRBD1. J gave up 7 bases and V 5 bases, and 5 bases lay outside the gene matches. The CDR3 consists of 15 residues. Per germline, CDR1 MNHNS and CDR2 SASEGT. In nucleotides, the CDR3 is TGTGCCAGCAGTCCCTGGGGACAGGGGAATTCACCCCTCCACTTT. Its protein product is CASSPWGQGNSPLHF.

The V gene is TRBV3-1, the J gene TRBJ2-6, with D perhaps assigned TRBD1 or TRBD2 (5 bases each). Germline V gene sequence: CDR1 LGHDT, CDR2 YNNKEL (reference sequence). The CDR3 runs to 16 residues. The V end lost 6 bases, the J end lost 0 bases, and 12 bases lay between the germline ends. CDR3: CASRKTGGSGANVLTF. The CDR3 nucleotides are TGTGCCAGCAGAAAAACTGGGGGCTCTGGGGCCAACGTCCTGACTTTC.

This chain joins TRBV7-2 and TRBJ1-2, with TRBD1 as a possible D gene (6 bases). There are 14 residues in the CDR3. V lost 5 bases and J lost 9, with 19 bases in between. Germline lookup yields CDR1 SGHTA and CDR2 FQGNSA. The CDR3 nucleotides are TGTGCCAGCAGCCCTAGACAGGACCCAGATCGCTACACCTTC. It yields the protein CASSPRQDPDRYTF.

In this sample, this clonotype turned up many times. The chain couples TRBV28 to TRBJ2-3; possible D gene TRBD2, 6 bases. CDR1 is MDHEN and CDR2 is SYDVKM in the germline V gene. V was trimmed by 7 bases and J by 0 bases, leaving 17 bases between them. The CDR3 is made up of 16 amino acids. The CDR3 nucleotides read TGTGCCAGCACCCGGGTCTTGGCGGGGAGCACAGATACGCAGTATTTT. Translation: CASTRVLAGSTDTQYF.

A word on this clonotype: A junction boundary mismatches the germline segment, possibly from a read error. The chain combines TRBV28 with TRBJ2-7; no definite D call. The CDR3 sequence is 15 residues long. CDR1 and CDR2 from the germline V gene are MDHEN and SYDVKM. The CDR3: CASSQEPGNYYEQYF. Written as DNA, the CDR3 is TGCGCCAGCAGCCAAGAGCCTGGCAACTACTACGAGCAGTACTTC.

The chain couples TRBV12-3 or TRBV12-4 to TRBJ1-5; D may be TRBD1 (6 bases). V dropped 2 bases and J dropped 0 bases, with 11 bases sitting between them. The CDR3 totals 16 residues. In DNA form, the CDR3 reads TGTGCCAGCAGTTTATATACAGGGCCTAGCAATCAGCCCCAGCATTTT. Its translation is CASSLYTGPSNQPQHF.

This clonotype came up a few times. The V gene is TRBV28, the J gene TRBJ2-7, with 8 bases that match TRBD1. J gave up 3 bases and V 2 bases, and 3 bases lay outside the gene matches. Per germline, CDR1 MDHEN and CDR2 SYDVKM. The CDR3 contains 14 residues. The CDR3: CASSLTGGFYEQYF. CDR3 bases: TGTGCCAGCAGTTTAACAGGGGGATTCTACGAGCAGTACTTC.

Many counts were recorded for this clonotype. The chain links TRBV6-5 to TRBJ2-2; D is ambiguous. V was trimmed by 4 bases and J by 5 bases, leaving 8 bases between them. The CDR3 spans 13 residues. The germline V gene encodes CDR1 MNHEY and CDR2 SVGAGI. The CDR3 protein is CASSSPLTGELFF. The CDR3 nucleotides read TGTGCCAGCAGTTCCCCCTTGACCGGGGAGCTGTTTTTT.

This clonotype showed up just a few times. This chain uses TRBV12-5 with TRBJ2-2; D is unresolved. Germline CDR1 and CDR2: LGHNT and FRNRAP. V gave up 0 bases and J gave up 1 base, with 6 bases separating them. CDR3 length: 15 residues. Here the CDR3 DNA reads TGTGCTAGTGGTTTGGTATCTATGAACACCGGGGAGCTGTTTTTT. Its translation: CASGLVSMNTGELFF.

This clonotype was found many times. The rearrangement joins TRBV2 to TRBJ2-3; no definite D call. CDR3 length: 15 residues. V lost 4 bases, J lost 0 bases, and 11 bases lay in between. Germline V lookup: CDR1 SNHLY, CDR2 FYNNEI. The CDR3 loop reads CASSAVQWSTDTQYF. The DNA of the CDR3 is TGTGCCAGCAGTGCGGTCCAGTGGAGCACAGATACGCAGTATTTT.

This clonotype occurred a few times. The V and J genes are TRBV5-1 and TRBJ2-5, with 7 bases matching TRBD1. Germline V gene sequence: CDR1 SGHRS, CDR2 YFSETQ. The CDR3 has 15 residues. The V gene end was trimmed by 4 bases and the J gene end by 4 bases; junction bases not matched to a gene: 10. The CDR3 sequence is CASSPDRVWGETQYF. The CDR3 DNA reads TGCGCCAGCAGCCCCGACAGGGTTTGGGGAGAGACCCAGTACTTC.

This clonotype occurred a few times. The gene calls are TRBV6-2 or TRBV6-3 and TRBJ2-5; either TRBD1 or TRBD2 may supply D (5 bases each). Germline V gives CDR1 MNHEY, CDR2 SVGEGT. Trimming cost V 0 bases and J 0 bases, with 11 bases left between them. The CDR3 is 16 amino acids. The CDR3 region is CASSYSRGSHQETQYF. CDR3 sequence (DNA): TGTGCCAGCAGTTACTCCCGGGGCAGCCACCAAGAGACCCAGTACTTC.

This clonotype was picked up a small number of times. The chain couples TRBV12-3 or TRBV12-4 to TRBJ1-2; TRBD1 matches 8 bases. The length of the CDR3 is 13 residues. J lost 5 bases, V lost 5 bases, and 4 bases had no gene match. CDR3 in amino acids: CASSKDRDYGYTF. The CDR3 DNA is TGTGCCAGCAGTAAGGACAGGGATTATGGCTACACCTTC.

The chain has TRBV6-1 and TRBJ2-7, with unresolved D. Germline V gene data show CDR1 as MNHNS and CDR2 as SASEGT. V was trimmed by 6 bases and J by 0 bases, leaving 12 bases between them. The CDR3 loop spans 14 amino acids. As DNA, the CDR3 is TGTGCCAGCAGCCGAGGACGGTACTCCTACGAGCAGTACTTC. Its protein product is CASSRGRYSYEQYF.

The chain combines TRBV11-2 with TRBJ2-2, with TRBD2 as a possible D gene (6 bases). The CDR3 covers 18 residues. Germline V gene sequence: CDR1 SGHAT, CDR2 FQNNGV. V was pared by 7 bases and J by 0 bases, with 21 bases between. CDR3 bases: TGTGCCAGCACCCATGGGGAGGCCCCTAGAGCGAACACCGGGGAGCTGTTTTTT. Protein: CASTHGEAPRANTGELFF. Looking up the rest from reference TRBV11-2 and TRBJ2-2 gives the full variable domain: EAGVAQSPRYKIIEKRQSVAFWCNPISGHATLYWYQQILGQGPKLLIQFQNNGVVDDSQLPKDRFSAERLKGVDSTLKIQPAKLEDSAVYLCASTHGEAPRANTGELFFGEGSRLTVL.

This clonotype was counted between two and nine times. The chain couples TRBV7-2 to TRBJ2-3, with 8 bases that match TRBD2. The germline gives CDR1 SGHTA, CDR2 FQGNSA. The CDR3 extends over 16 amino acids. With 5 bases clipped from V and 7 bases from J, the junction kept 14 bases outside the gene matches. The chain's CDR3 is CASSREKLTSVYTQYF. Here the CDR3 DNA reads TGTGCCAGCAGCCGCGAAAAGTTGACTAGCGTTTATACGCAGTATTTT.

This clonotype has just a few counts. This sequence joins TRBV12-3 or TRBV12-4 and TRBJ2-2; 9 positions agree with TRBD2. The J segment lost 5 bases and the V segment lost 8 bases, leaving 9 bases of the junction unmatched. The CDR3 is made up of 15 amino acids. Written as DNA, the CDR3 is TGTGCCAGCCCGCCGACTAGCGGCCAAACCGGGGAGCTGTTTTTT. It specifies CASPPTSGQTGELFF.

This chain connects TRBV18 to TRBJ1-2, with D unclear. The CDR3 has 13 amino acids. Germline V gene lookup returns CDR1 KGHSH and CDR2 LQKENI. The germline V and J ends were trimmed by 4 bases and 3 bases, with 9 bases remaining between them. DNA for the CDR3: TGTGCCAGCTCACTAATCCCCGACTATGGCTACACCTTC. Its translation: CASSLIPDYGYTF.

This clonotype has a count of ten or more. CDR3 sequence: CASSLPPGELFF. The CDR3 DNA is TGTGCCAGCAGCTTGCCTCCCGGGGAGCTGTTTTTT. The V and J genes are TRBV7-3 and TRBJ2-2, with D uncertain. This CDR3 comprises 12 residues. CDR1 is SGHTA and CDR2 is FQGTGA in the germline V gene. Trimming removed 3 bases from V and 6 bases from J, with 5 bases in between.

J is TRBJ1-1 and V is TRBV19, with TRBD1 matching over 8 bases. The V gene's germline CDR1 is LNHDA and CDR2 SQIVND (reference sequence). The CDR3 has 12 amino acids. V lost 9 bases and J lost 3; bases outside the gene matches: 3. The CDR3, as DNA: TGTGCCAGCAGGGGGCGGGACACTGAAGCTTTCTTT. Protein product: CASRGRDTEAFF.

V usage is TRBV20-1 and J usage is TRBJ1-3; D remains unclear. Germline-derived CDR1 and CDR2 are DFQATT and SNEGSKA (reference sequence). The CDR3 consists of 10 residues. DNA for the CDR3: TGCGGCTCCAGTGGAAACACCATATATTTT. It specifies CGSSGNTIYF.